The clone carrying this T cell receptor beta chain rates as medium-sized. The antigen remains unidentified. Rearranged V-D-J TRB sequences were amplified with a mixed TRB-A/B primer pool. TCRdb reprocessed the multiplex PCR reads via MiXCR and lists one record per CDR3 protein. The sample gives some 10,000 distinct CDR3 sequences, around 40% of which show up once; 8.2% is in the top ten. The CDR3 contains 13 residues. Trimming at V came to 5 bases and at J to 1 base, leaving 2 bases not matched to a gene. Germline V gene data show CDR1 as SQVTM and CDR2 as ANQGSEA. This sample stems from a study of T cell repertoires in aging, cancer and after chemotherapy. Study information: Donor ages fell into six groups from 30 or younger up to 70 or older. Healthy donor repertoires were recorded over several months to years and showed clear clonal overlap. Findings and caveats of the study: Age-matched healthy donors had significantly more diverse, less clonal blood TCR repertoires than untreated cancer patients.

Peripheral blood genomic DNA, not sorted cells or RNA, was the template. Sequencing input: blood. The chain has TRBV29-1 and TRBJ2-3; 8 bases match TRBD1. This receptor was obtained from a human donor in good health. In DNA form, the CDR3 reads TGCAGCGTTCCGGGACAGGGCACAGATACGCAGTATTTT. It codes for CSVPGQGTDTQYF.